The 8 T cell receptor beta chains in this list originate from one sample, sequenced in a study of cytomegalovirus exposure and HLA in healthy donors. Use of 60 Vbeta and 13 Jbeta primers characterized the PCR. The method was immunoSEQ multiplex PCR; TCRdb's version includes in-frame clones alone and lacks a portion of them. The table shows approximately 70,000 clones, with around 70% occurring only once. The sequenced sample was PBMCs. These receptors came from a woman in her forties or fifties in good health and CMV-seropositive.

This clone showed up just a few times. J is TRBJ2-5 and V is TRBV5-4; maybe TRBD2 (6 bases). The J call may be in error: the DNA end matches TRBJ2-7 better. The CDR3 consists of 14 residues. CDR1 and CDR2 from the germline V gene are SGHNT and YYREEE (reference sequence). The CDR3 sequence: CASSLGNRDSEQYF. CDR3 DNA: TGTGCCAGCAGCTTGGGCAACCGGGACTCCGAGCAGTACTTC.

V is TRBV30 and J is TRBJ2-1; 7 bases align to TRBD2. The CDR3 is 14 residues long. The germline CDR1 and CDR2 sequences are GTSNPN and SVGIG (reference sequence). V gave up 3 bases and J gave up 10 bases; unmatched junction bases: 12. This CDR3 reads CAWSRASGDWEQFF. The CDR3, as DNA: TGTGCCTGGAGCAGGGCTAGCGGAGACTGGGAGCAGTTCTTC.

This chain joins TRBV5-4 and TRBJ1-5; the D gene is possibly TRBD1 (6 bases). With 0 bases removed from V and 9 bases from J, the gap between germline ends came to 13 bases. The CDR3 sequence is 14 residues long. CDR1 and CDR2 (germline): SGHNT, YYREEE (reference sequence). CDR3 sequence reads: CASSLAGAPGPQHF. CDR3 nucleotides: TGTGCCAGCAGCTTGGCAGGGGCCCCCGGGCCCCAGCATTTT.

The rearrangement joins TRBV4-2 to TRBJ2-7; 15 bases map to TRBD2. CDR3 length: 19 residues. V lost 3 bases to trimming and J lost 7 bases; unmatched junction nucleotides: 16. Germline assignment: CDR1 LGHNA and CDR2 YNFKEQ. CDR3 region: CASSHKWGLAGGPALEQYF. CDR3 bases: TGTGCCAGCAGCCATAAATGGGGACTAGCGGGAGGCCCCGCCCTAGAGCAGTACTTC.

Here the CDR3 reads CASSTINLNYGYTF. CDR3 nucleotide sequence: TGCGCCAGCAGTACCATCAACCTAAACTATGGCTACACCTTC. The rearrangement joins TRBV10-2 to TRBJ1-2, with D unclear. V lost 5 bases and J lost 2, with 12 bases in between. The CDR3 sequence is 14 residues long. Germline CDR1 and CDR2: WSHSY and SAAADI.

This clone came up a few times. The gene calls are TRBV29-1 and TRBJ1-1, with 10 nucleotides matching TRBD1. J was trimmed by 5 bases and V by 7 bases; bases with no gene match: 7. CDR3 length equals 13 residues. Germline V gives CDR1 SQVTM, CDR2 ANQGSEA. The CDR3, as DNA: TGCAGCGCTGAGGGACAGGGGAGAACTGAAGCTTTCTTT. Protein sequence: CSAEGQGRTEAFF.

Comments on this clone: A read error may account for a junction end that differs from germline. The chain has TRBV4-3 and TRBJ1-2, with TRBD1 matching 8 bases. This CDR3 is built from 14 residues. Germline lookup yields CDR1 LGHNA and CDR2 YSLEER. The CDR3 loop is CASSPLGQGYGYPF. As DNA, the CDR3 is TGCGCCAGCAGCCCCCTAGGACAGGGCTATGGCTACCCCTTC.

This rearrangement joins TRBV30 to TRBJ2-3; D is uncertain. V shed 4 bases and J shed 4 bases, with 15 bases lying between them. Germline loops: CDR1 GTSNPN, CDR2 SVGIG (reference sequence). The CDR3 spans 14 residues. Written as DNA, the CDR3 is TGTGCCTGGACTCCTGGTTTTAGTTCAGATACGCAGTATTTT. Protein sequence: CAWTPGFSSDTQYF. Supplemented by reference TRBV30 and TRBJ2-3, the full variable domain reads SQTIHQWPATLVQPVGSPLSLECTVEGTSNPNLYWYRQAAGRGLQLLFYSVGIGQISSEVPQNLSASRPQDRQFILSSKKLLLSDSGFYLCAWTPGFSSDTQYFGPGTRLTVL.